The clone carrying this T cell receptor (beta chain) was counted once. Produced via immunoSEQ multiplex PCR; TCRdb's table is partial and in-frame only. Among about 1,100 clones listed, 70% to 90% were seen once. The data are from a study of chemoradiotherapy in HPV16-positive cancers. J gave up 4 bases and V 6 bases, and 12 bases lay outside the gene matches. Germline CDR1 and CDR2: LNHDA and SQIVND (reference sequence). This CDR3 spans 15 amino acids. The source is a human donor with HPV-associated anogenital cancer. The chain employs TRBV19 and TRBJ2-7, with 7 bases lining up with TRBD2. Sequenced material: tumor tissue, taken from a patient who underwent chemoradiotherapy. Written as DNA, the CDR3 is TGTGCCAGTAGCGACGTGGGAGGGTACGGTTACGAGCAGTACTTC. Amino acids: CASSDVGGYGYEQYF.